The rows below give T cell receptor beta chains drawn from one sample of a study of T cells after yellow fever vaccination. TCRdb independently ran MiXCR on the 5' RACE reads; one entry per CDR3 protein. Of hundreds of thousands of distinct CDR3 sequences in the sample, 3% to 4.5% were seen once. The specimen was PBMCs, collected on the day of the yellow fever booster vaccination. These receptors were collected from a man between 18 and 29 years old who received the YFV17D yellow fever vaccine. Each CDR3 is given with its conserved first and last residue. Each record gives: V gene, J gene, D gene, CDR3 protein. D genes are given only for firm matches.

V: TRBV2
J: TRBJ2-7
D: -
CDR3: CASNGGQVGYEQYF

V: TRBV18
J: TRBJ1-1
D: -
CDR3: CASYRPVNTEAFF

V: TRBV4-1
J: TRBJ2-5
D: -
CDR3: CASSHPDRADTSETQYF

V: TRBV25-1
J: TRBJ2-6
D: -
CDR3: CASSEYTTEPGANVLTF

V: TRBV4-2
J: TRBJ2-1
D: TRBD2
CDR3: CASSQDPYSGGATTLYNEQFF

V: TRBV5-1
J: TRBJ2-1
D: -
CDR3: CASSRQFDEQFF

V: TRBV19
J: TRBJ1-1
D: -
CDR3: CASRTEKVYGEAFF

V: TRBV27
J: TRBJ1-5
D: -
CDR3: CASSIVGEGNQPQHF

V: TRBV7-2
J: TRBJ2-5
D: TRBD2
CDR3: CASSLATLAGKETQYF

V: TRBV6-5
J: TRBJ2-3
D: TRBD2
CDR3: CATKRDYRDTDTQYF

V: TRBV5-5
J: TRBJ1-6
D: -
CDR3: CASSLAGPRDSPLHF

V: TRBV7-6
J: TRBJ2-3
D: -
CDR3: CASSFGVGNTQYF

V: TRBV21-1
J: TRBJ2-7
D: -
CDR3: CASRGEDSETYEQYF

V: TRBV6-2/TRBV6-3
J: TRBJ1-2
D: -
CDR3: CASCGLQLYGYTF

V: TRBV12-3/TRBV12-4
J: TRBJ2-7
D: -
CDR3: CASAPALDEQYF

V: TRBV11-1
J: TRBJ2-2
D: TRBD2
CDR3: CASSLTSGGAANTGELFF

V: TRBV12-3/TRBV12-4
J: TRBJ2-7
D: -
CDR3: CASSPTAPWEQYF

V: TRBV15
J: TRBJ2-7
D: -
CDR3: CATSRDLGTSSYEQYF

V: TRBV3-1
J: TRBJ2-6
D: -
CDR3: CASSQGGGGGANVLTF

V: TRBV20-1
J: TRBJ1-5
D: TRBD1
CDR3: CSASRAGQGGQPQHF

V: TRBV5-1
J: TRBJ2-1
D: -
CDR3: CASSLNRVSYNEQFF

V: TRBV5-8
J: TRBJ1-2
D: TRBD1
CDR3: CASSLDWAGGDYGYTF

V: TRBV4-3
J: TRBJ2-2
D: -
CDR3: CASSQDGAPNTGELFF

V: TRBV28
J: TRBJ2-5
D: -
CDR3: CASSLRIHETQYF

V: TRBV5-1
J: TRBJ2-3
D: TRBD1
CDR3: CASGQGAQGTDTQYF

V: TRBV12-3/TRBV12-4
J: TRBJ2-1
D: -
CDR3: CASSWTASYNEQFF

V: TRBV9
J: TRBJ2-5
D: -
CDR3: CASSAQGGTQYF

V: TRBV4-1
J: TRBJ1-3
D: -
CDR3: CASSDRRVRDPSGNTIYF

V: TRBV2
J: TRBJ1-2
D: TRBD1
CDR3: CASSDGQGGYGYTF

V: TRBV10-3
J: TRBJ2-7
D: -
CDR3: CAISESTVYEQYF

V: TRBV7-3
J: TRBJ1-1
D: -
CDR3: CASSLNREDTEAFF

V: TRBV29-1
J: TRBJ1-2
D: -
CDR3: CSVVSGYGYTF

V: TRBV5-6
J: TRBJ2-6
D: -
CDR3: CASSLVFESLSGANVLTF

V: TRBV23-1
J: TRBJ2-2
D: -
CDR3: CASSQSIRTGELFF

V: TRBV12-3/TRBV12-4
J: TRBJ1-2
D: -
CDR3: CASSSLGHIYGYTF

V: TRBV5-4
J: TRBJ2-3
D: -
CDR3: CASSRPERHRPDTQYF

V: TRBV27
J: TRBJ2-5
D: -
CDR3: CASSQGGSETQYF

V: TRBV30
J: TRBJ1-4
D: -
CDR3: CAWSVHGPLEEKLFF

V: TRBV4-1
J: TRBJ2-7
D: -
CDR3: CASSHGGDYEQYF

V: TRBV3-1
J: TRBJ1-5
D: -
CDR3: CASSQGGGASQPQHF

V: TRBV7-9
J: TRBJ2-1
D: -
CDR3: CASSVDSRQQFF

V: TRBV29-1
J: TRBJ1-1
D: -
CDR3: CSVDPTVGQAFF

V: TRBV20-1
J: TRBJ2-5
D: -
CDR3: CSARDSNKETQYF

V: TRBV24-1
J: TRBJ2-3
D: TRBD1
CDR3: CATSDPDRGRADTQYF

V: TRBV4-1
J: TRBJ2-5
D: TRBD1
CDR3: CASSLGTGSQETQYF

V: TRBV7-6
J: TRBJ2-2
D: TRBD2
CDR3: CASTASGGLNTGELFF

V: TRBV5-4
J: TRBJ2-5
D: -
CDR3: CASSLYLGSETQYF

V: TRBV5-6
J: TRBJ2-3
D: TRBD2
CDR3: CASSLSSGRAGGPDTQYF

V: TRBV9
J: TRBJ2-3
D: TRBD1
CDR3: CASSVAPGGQGTDTQYF

V: TRBV7-2
J: TRBJ2-1
D: -
CDR3: CASSLGRVLGEQFF

V: TRBV20-1
J: TRBJ1-5
D: TRBD1
CDR3: CSARPTGRENQPQHF

V: TRBV7-2
J: TRBJ2-3
D: -
CDR3: CASSQRQGGDTQYF

V: TRBV12-3/TRBV12-4
J: TRBJ2-7
D: -
CDR3: CASSRGISRYEQYF

V: TRBV20-1
J: TRBJ1-5
D: -
CDR3: CSARGPVQPQHF

V: TRBV7-2
J: TRBJ2-5
D: TRBD1
CDR3: CASSSQGPLGETQYF